This T cell receptor (beta chain) was identified in a study of blood T cell repertoires in COVID-19. In the study overall: Samples of COVID-19 (acute and convalescent) were obtained from the United States, Italy and Spain. The analysed material was cDNA or gDNA that came from T cells, B-cell-depleted T cells, or PBMCs.

Profiling relied on immunoSEQ multiplex PCR, and the TCRdb table lists in-frame clones only, not all of them. Of some 200,000 clones listed, 70% to 90% are singletons. Trimming shortened V by 7 bases and J by 4 bases, and 13 bases separated the two germline ends. Germline V gene sequence: CDR1 MNHEY, CDR2 SVGAGI. The CDR3 covers 13 residues. The chain joins TRBV6-5 to TRBJ1-2; possibly TRBD1 for D (6 bases). This clonotype was obtained from a man in his fifties or sixties who had recovered from COVID-19. Sample: peripheral blood. CDR3 nucleotide sequence: TGTGCCAGCAACTTACAGGGAACCTATGGCTACACCTTC. Protein product: CASNLQGTYGYTF.